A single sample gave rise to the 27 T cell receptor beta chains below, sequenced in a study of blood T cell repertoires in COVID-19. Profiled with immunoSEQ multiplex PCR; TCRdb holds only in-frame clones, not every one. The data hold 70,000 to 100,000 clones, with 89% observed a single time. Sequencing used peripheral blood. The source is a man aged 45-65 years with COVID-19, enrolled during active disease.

In DNA, the CDR3 is TGTGCCAGCAGCAAGGACAGGGGTAATTCACCCCTCCACTTT. This translates into CASSKDRGNSPLHF. This rearrangement joins TRBV7-3 to TRBJ1-6, with 9 bases fitting TRBD1. The CDR3 runs 14 residues. The germline gives CDR1 SGHTA, CDR2 FQGTGA. The J segment lost 6 bases and the V segment lost 5 bases, leaving 2 bases of the junction unmatched.

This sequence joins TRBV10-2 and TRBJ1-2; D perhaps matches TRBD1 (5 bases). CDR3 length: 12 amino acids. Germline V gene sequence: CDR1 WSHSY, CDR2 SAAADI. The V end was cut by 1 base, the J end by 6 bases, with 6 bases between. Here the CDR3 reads CASSEWGDGYTF. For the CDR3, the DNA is TGCGCCAGCAGTGAGTGGGGCGATGGCTACACCTTC.

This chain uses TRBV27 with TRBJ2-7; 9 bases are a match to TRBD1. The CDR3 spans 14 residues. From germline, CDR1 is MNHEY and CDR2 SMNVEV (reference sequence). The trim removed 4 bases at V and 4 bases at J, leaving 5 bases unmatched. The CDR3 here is CASSYGTGPYEQYF. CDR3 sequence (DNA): TGTGCCAGCAGTTACGGGACAGGGCCGTACGAGCAGTACTTC.

The CDR3 spells CASSRQGSYGTGELFF. The CDR3 DNA reads TGTGCCAGCAGCAGACAGGGATCGTACGGCACCGGGGAGCTGTTTTTT. The V call is TRBV2, the J call TRBJ2-2; 7 nucleotides agree with TRBD1. Germline lookup yields CDR1 SNHLY and CDR2 FYNNEI. With 6 bases clipped from V and 4 bases from J, the junction kept 11 bases outside the gene matches. This CDR3 comprises 16 residues.

The CDR3 nucleotides read TGTGCCACCAGCGGGAGGAGAAGCACAGATACGCAGTATTTT. The encoded protein is CATSGRRSTDTQYF. The V gene is TRBV24-1, the J gene TRBJ2-3; 7 bases align to TRBD2. The germline V gene has CDR1 KGHDR and CDR2 SFDVKD. The V and J ends lost 7 bases and 0 bases, in that order; junction bases with no gene match: 3. This CDR3 region has 14 residues.

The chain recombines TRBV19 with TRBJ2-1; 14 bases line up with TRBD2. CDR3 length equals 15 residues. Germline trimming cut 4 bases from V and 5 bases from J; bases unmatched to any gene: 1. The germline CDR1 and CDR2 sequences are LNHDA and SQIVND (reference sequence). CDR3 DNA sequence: TGTGCCAGTAGTAAGACTAGCGGGGGGGACAATGAGCAGTTCTTC. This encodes CASSKTSGGDNEQFF.

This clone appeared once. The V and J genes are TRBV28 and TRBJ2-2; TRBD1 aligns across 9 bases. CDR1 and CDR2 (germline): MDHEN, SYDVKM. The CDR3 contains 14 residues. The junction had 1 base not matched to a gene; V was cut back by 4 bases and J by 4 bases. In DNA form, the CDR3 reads TGTGCCAGCAGTTCGACAGGGGGCACCGGGGAGCTGTTTTTT. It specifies CASSSTGGTGELFF.

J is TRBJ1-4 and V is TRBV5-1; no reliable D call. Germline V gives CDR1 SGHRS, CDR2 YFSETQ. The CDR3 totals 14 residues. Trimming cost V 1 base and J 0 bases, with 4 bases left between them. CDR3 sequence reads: CASSLQSTNEKLFF. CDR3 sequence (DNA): TGCGCCAGCAGCTTGCAGTCAACTAATGAAAAACTGTTTTTT.

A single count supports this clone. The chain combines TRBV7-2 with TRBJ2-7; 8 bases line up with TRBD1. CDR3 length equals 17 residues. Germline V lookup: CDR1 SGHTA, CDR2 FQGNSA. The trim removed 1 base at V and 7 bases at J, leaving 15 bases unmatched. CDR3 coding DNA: TGTGCCAGCAGCTTAGTTGGACTTGAGACAGGGGCTAGGGAGCAGTACTTC. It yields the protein CASSLVGLETGAREQYF.

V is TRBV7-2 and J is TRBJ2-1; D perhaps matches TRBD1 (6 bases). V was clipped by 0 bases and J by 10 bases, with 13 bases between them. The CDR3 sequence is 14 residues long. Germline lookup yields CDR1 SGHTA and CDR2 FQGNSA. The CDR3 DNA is TGTGCCAGCAGCTTAGCGAGTCCGGGGACAGAGCAGTTCTTC. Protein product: CASSLASPGTEQFF. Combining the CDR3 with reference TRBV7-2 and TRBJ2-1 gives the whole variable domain GAGVSQSPSNKVTEKGKDVELRCDPISGHTALYWYRQSLGQGLEFLIYFQGNSAPDKSGLPSDRFSAERTGGSVSTLTIQRTQQEDSAVYLCASSLASPGTEQFFGPGTRLTVL.

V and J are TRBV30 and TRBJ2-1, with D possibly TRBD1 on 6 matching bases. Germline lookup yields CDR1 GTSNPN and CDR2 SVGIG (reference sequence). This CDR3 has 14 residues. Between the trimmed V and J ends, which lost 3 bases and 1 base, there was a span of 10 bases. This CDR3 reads CAWREGGSYNEQFF. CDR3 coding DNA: TGTGCCTGGAGAGAAGGGGGATCCTACAATGAGCAGTTCTTC.

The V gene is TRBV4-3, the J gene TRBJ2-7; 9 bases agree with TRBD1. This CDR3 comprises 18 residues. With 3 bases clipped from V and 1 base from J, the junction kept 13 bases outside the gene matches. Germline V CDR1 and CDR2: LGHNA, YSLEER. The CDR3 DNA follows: TGCGCCAGCAGCCAGGGGGTCCCGGGACAGGGAACTTCCTACGAGCAGTACTTC. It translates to CASSQGVPGQGTSYEQYF.

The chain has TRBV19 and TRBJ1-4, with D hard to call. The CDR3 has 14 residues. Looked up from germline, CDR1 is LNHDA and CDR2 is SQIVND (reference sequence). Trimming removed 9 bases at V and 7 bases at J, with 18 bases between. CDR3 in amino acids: CASHRGWMGEKLFF. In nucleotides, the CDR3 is TGTGCCAGCCACAGAGGGTGGATGGGTGAAAAACTGTTTTTT.

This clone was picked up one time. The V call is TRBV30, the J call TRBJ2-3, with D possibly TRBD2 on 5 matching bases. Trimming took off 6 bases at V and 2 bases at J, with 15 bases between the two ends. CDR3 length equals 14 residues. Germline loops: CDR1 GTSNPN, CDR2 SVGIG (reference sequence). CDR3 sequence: CACKPGYYTDTQYF. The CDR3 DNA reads TGTGCCTGTAAACCGGGATACTACACAGATACGCAGTATTTT. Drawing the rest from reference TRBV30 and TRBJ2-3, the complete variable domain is SQTIHQWPATLVQPVGSPLSLECTVEGTSNPNLYWYRQAAGRGLQLLFYSVGIGQISSEVPQNLSASRPQDRQFILSSKKLLLSDSGFYLCACKPGYYTDTQYFGPGTRLTVL.

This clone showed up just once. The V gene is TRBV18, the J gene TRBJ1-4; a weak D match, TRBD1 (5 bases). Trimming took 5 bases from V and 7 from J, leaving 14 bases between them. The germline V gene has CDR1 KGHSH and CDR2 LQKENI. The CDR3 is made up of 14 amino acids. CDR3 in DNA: TGTGCCAGCTCATCAGGGCGGACGGGTGAAAAACTGTTTTTT. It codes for CASSSGRTGEKLFF.

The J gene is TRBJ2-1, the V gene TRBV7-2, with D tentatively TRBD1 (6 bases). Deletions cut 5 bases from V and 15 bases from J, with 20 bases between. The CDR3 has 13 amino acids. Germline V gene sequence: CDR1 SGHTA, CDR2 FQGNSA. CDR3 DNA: TGTGCCAGCAGCACAGAACCCAGGGGTTTGTCGTTCTTC. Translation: CASSTEPRGLSFF. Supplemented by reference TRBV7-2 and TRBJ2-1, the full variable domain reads GAGVSQSPSNKVTEKGKDVELRCDPISGHTALYWYRQSLGQGLEFLIYFQGNSAPDKSGLPSDRFSAERTGGSVSTLTIQRTQQEDSAVYLCASSTEPRGLSFFGPGTRLTVL.

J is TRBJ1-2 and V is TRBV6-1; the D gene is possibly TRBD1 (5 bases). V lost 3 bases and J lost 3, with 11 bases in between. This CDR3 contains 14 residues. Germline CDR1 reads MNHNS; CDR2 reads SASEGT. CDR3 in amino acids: CASSEEGIYYGYTF. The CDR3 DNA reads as TGTGCCAGCAGTGAGGAGGGGATCTACTATGGCTACACCTTC.

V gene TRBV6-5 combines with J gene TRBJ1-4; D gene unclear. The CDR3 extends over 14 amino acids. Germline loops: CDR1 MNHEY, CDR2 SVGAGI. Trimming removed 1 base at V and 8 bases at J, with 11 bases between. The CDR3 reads CASSYLTVREKLFF. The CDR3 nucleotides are TGTGCCAGCAGTTACTTAACAGTTCGGGAAAAACTGTTTTTT.

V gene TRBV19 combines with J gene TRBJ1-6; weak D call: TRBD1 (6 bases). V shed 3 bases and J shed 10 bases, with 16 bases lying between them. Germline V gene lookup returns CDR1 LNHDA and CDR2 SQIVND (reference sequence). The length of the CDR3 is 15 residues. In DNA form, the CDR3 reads TGTGCCAGTAGTATGGTGGCCAGGGGTCAATCACCCCTCCACTTT. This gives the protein CASSMVARGQSPLHF.

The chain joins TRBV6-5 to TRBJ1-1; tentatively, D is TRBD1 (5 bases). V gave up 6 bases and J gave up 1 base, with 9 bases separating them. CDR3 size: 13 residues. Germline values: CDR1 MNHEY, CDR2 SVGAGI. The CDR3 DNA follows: TGTGCCAGCAGGAATACAGGGAACACTGAAGCTTTCTTT. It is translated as CASRNTGNTEAFF.

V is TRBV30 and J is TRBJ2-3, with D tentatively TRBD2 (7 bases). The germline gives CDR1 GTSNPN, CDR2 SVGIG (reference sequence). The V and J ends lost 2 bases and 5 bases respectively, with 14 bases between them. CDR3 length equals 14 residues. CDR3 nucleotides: TGTGCCTGGAGTCGCGGGGGCCGGGGAGATACGCAGTATTTT. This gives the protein CAWSRGGRGDTQYF.

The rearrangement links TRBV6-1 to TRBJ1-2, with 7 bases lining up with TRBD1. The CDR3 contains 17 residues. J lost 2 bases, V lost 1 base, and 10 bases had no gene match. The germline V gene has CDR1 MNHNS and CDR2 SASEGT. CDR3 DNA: TGTGCCAGCAGTGAAGGGAGGCAGGGGGACTTAAACTATGGCTACACCTTC. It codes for CASSEGRQGDLNYGYTF.

In DNA form, the CDR3 reads TGTGCCTGGAGTCCCCTAGCGGGGGGCGTCACCGGGGAGCTGTTTTTT. Its protein is CAWSPLAGGVTGELFF. V and J are TRBV30 and TRBJ2-2; TRBD2 agrees at 11 bases. The CDR3 covers 16 residues. The germline gives CDR1 GTSNPN, CDR2 SVGIG (reference sequence). The V segment lost 2 bases and the J segment 4 bases; nucleotides outside the gene matches: 6.

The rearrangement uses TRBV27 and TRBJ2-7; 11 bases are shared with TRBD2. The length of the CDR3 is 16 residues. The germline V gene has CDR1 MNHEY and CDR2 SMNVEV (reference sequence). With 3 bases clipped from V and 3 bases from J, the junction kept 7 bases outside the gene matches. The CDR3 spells CASSFQASGGNYEQYF. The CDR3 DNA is TGTGCCAGCAGTTTCCAAGCTAGCGGGGGGAACTACGAGCAGTACTTC.

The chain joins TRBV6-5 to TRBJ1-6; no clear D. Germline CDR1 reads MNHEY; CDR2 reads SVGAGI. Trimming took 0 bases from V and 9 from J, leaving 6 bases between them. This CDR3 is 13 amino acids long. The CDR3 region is CASSYSRVSPLHF. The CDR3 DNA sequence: TGTGCCAGCAGTTACTCTCGGGTTTCACCCCTCCACTTT.

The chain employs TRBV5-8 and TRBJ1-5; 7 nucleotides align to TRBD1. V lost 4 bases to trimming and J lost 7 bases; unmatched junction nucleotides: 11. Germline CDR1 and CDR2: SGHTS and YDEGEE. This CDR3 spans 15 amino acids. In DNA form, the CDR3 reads TGTGCCAGCAGCATGACAGGGATGGTTGGACAGCCCCAGCATTTT. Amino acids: CASSMTGMVGQPQHF.

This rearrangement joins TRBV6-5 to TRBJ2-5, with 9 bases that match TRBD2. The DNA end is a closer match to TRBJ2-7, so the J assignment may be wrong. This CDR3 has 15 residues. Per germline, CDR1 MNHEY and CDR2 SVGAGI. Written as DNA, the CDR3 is TGTGCCAGCGCCCTCGGGGCGGGGGGGCCCTACGAGCAGTACTTC. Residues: CASALGAGGPYEQYF.